This T cell receptor beta chain is from a study of blood T cell repertoires in COVID-19. Whole-study context: Samples representing acute and convalescent COVID-19 were sourced from the United States, Italy and Spain.

Participant ages covered about 18 to 89 years across around 25 US areas. Participants had their cohort set by participant-reported clinical history. Recovered status applied to Cohort 3 donors who had two consecutive negative PCRs. It also applied to those with clearance or with symptom resolution. The V and J ends lost 6 bases and 2 bases, in that order; junction bases with no gene match: 5. The CDR3 spans 14 residues. Germline V gene lookup returns CDR1 LNHDA and CDR2 SQIVND (reference sequence). Clones were sequenced by immunoSEQ multiplex PCR, and TCRdb holds only the in-frame ones, with some missing. The sample comprises some 320,000 clones, around 87% of which are singletons, and over 4% rests with the top ten.

The source material was PBMCs or T cells enriched from blood (not recorded which). This receptor was taken from a woman in her twenties or thirties who had recovered from COVID-19. V gene TRBV19 combines with J gene TRBJ2-7, with 9 bases fitting TRBD1. This chain's CDR3 is CASSAGTGTYEQYF. CDR3 in DNA: TGTGCCAGTAGCGCCGGGACAGGGACCTACGAGCAGTACTTC.